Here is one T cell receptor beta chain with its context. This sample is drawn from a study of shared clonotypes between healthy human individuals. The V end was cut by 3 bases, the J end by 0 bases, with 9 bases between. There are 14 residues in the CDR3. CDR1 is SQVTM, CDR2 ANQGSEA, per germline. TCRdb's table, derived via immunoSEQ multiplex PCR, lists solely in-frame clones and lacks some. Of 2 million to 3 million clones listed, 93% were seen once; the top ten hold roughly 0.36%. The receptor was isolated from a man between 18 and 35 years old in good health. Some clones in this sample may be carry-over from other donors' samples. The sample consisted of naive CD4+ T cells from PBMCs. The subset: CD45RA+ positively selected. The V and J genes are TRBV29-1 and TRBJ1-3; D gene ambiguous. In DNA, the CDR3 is TGCAGCGTTGATGGCGGTGACTCTGGAAACACCATATATTTT. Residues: CSVDGGDSGNTIYF.